A single sample gave rise to the 23 T cell receptor beta chains below, sequenced in a study of blood T cell repertoires in COVID-19. The protocol was immunoSEQ multiplex PCR, while the TCRdb copy is restricted to in-frame clones and leaves out a portion. The sample contains about 150,000 clones, around 87% of which appear only once. The sequencing input was peripheral blood. These receptors all come from a man aged 80 or over with acute or convalescent COVID-19.

The chain employs TRBV7-2 and TRBJ1-2, with D unclear. The CDR3 runs 16 residues. Germline CDR1 reads SGHTA; CDR2 reads FQGNSA. The ends were cut back, 5 bases at V and 8 bases at J, with 24 bases in the middle. CDR3 residues: CASSVRMELTPRGYTF. The CDR3 DNA sequence: TGTGCCAGCAGCGTTAGGATGGAGTTGACGCCTAGGGGCTACACCTTC.

The V gene is TRBV5-4, the J gene TRBJ2-7; unclear D gene. This CDR3 has 12 residues. V shed 5 bases and J shed 3 bases, with 9 bases lying between them. Germline V gives CDR1 SGHNT, CDR2 YYREEE (reference sequence). Here the CDR3 reads CASSNDNYEQYF. DNA of the CDR3: TGTGCCAGCAGTAATGACAACTACGAGCAGTACTTC.

The CDR3 DNA sequence: TGTGCCAGCAGTGGAGAAGACAGGCTTGAAGCTTTCTTT. Translating gives CASSGEDRLEAFF. This chain connects TRBV2 to TRBJ1-1, with a possible D match to TRBD1 (6 bases). This CDR3 comprises 13 residues. V was clipped by 4 bases and J by 7 bases, with 13 bases between them. From germline, CDR1 is SNHLY and CDR2 FYNNEI.

This clone appeared once. The chain has TRBV5-1 and TRBJ2-7; 10 bases align to TRBD1. The CDR3 totals 15 residues. Germline V gene lookup returns CDR1 SGHRS and CDR2 YFSETQ. Trimming at V came to 4 bases and at J to 5 bases, leaving 9 bases not matched to a gene. CDR3 in amino acids: CASSPPRDRGNEQYF. The CDR3 DNA reads as TGCGCCAGCAGCCCCCCCAGGGACAGGGGAAACGAGCAGTACTTC.

This chain joins TRBV28 and TRBJ1-6; D is undetermined. V dropped 7 bases and J dropped 5 bases, with 3 bases sitting between them. The CDR3 sequence is 11 residues long. Germline V gene lookup returns CDR1 MDHEN and CDR2 SYDVKM. CDR3 amino acids: CASTDNSPLHF. DNA for the CDR3: TGTGCCAGCACTGATAATTCACCCCTCCACTTT.

This clone was detected a few times. The chain combines TRBV5-1 with TRBJ2-3, with TRBD2 identical over 7 bases. Germline CDR1 is SGHRS and CDR2 is YFSETQ. V gave up 0 bases and J gave up 1 base; unmatched junction bases: 2. There are 15 residues in the CDR3. The CDR3 DNA is TGCGCCAGCAGCTTGGATCGGGGGGGCACAGATACGCAGTATTTT. Translating gives CASSLDRGGTDTQYF.

This rearrangement joins TRBV7-9 to TRBJ1-6; 10 bases are shared with TRBD1. Looked up from germline, CDR1 is SEHNR and CDR2 is FQNEAQ (reference sequence). The CDR3 spans 17 residues. V shed 5 bases and J 8 bases; nucleotides not matched to a gene: 12. The CDR3 is CASSEGIGTGVDSPLHF. The CDR3 DNA is TGTGCCAGCAGCGAGGGGATCGGGACAGGGGTTGATTCACCCCTCCACTTT.

This chain joins TRBV9 and TRBJ1-4; 7 bases agree with TRBD1. V trimming: 5 bases; J trimming: 7 bases; junction bases outside the gene matches: 14. Per germline, CDR1 SGDLS and CDR2 YYNGEE. The CDR3 sequence is 16 residues long. CDR3: CASSGQVHDVGEKLFF. CDR3 nucleotide sequence: TGTGCCAGCAGTGGACAGGTTCACGATGTGGGTGAAAAACTGTTTTTT.

The chain links TRBV5-5 to TRBJ2-3, with 7 bases aligning to TRBD2. V lost 3 bases to trimming and J lost 3 bases; unmatched junction nucleotides: 10. Per the germline V gene, CDR1 is SGHKS and CDR2 is YYEKEE (reference sequence). This CDR3 region has 16 residues. The CDR3 coding sequence is TGTGCCAGCAGCTCCTGGTTCGAGCGGGAAACAGATACGCAGTATTTT. It encodes CASSSWFERETDTQYF.

The genes are TRBV3-1 (or the pseudogene TRBV3-2) and TRBJ1-6; tentatively, D is TRBD1 (6 bases). V lost 4 bases and J 9 bases, leaving 13 bases between the germline ends. Germline assignment: CDR1 LGHDT and CDR2 YNNKEL (reference sequence). There are 14 residues in the CDR3. The CDR3 nucleotides are TGTGCCAGCAGCCCACGGGACACGGGTTCACCCCTCCACTTT. As protein: CASSPRDTGSPLHF.

The J gene is TRBJ1-2, the V gene TRBV3-1 (or the pseudogene TRBV3-2); D is uncertain. V was pared by 1 base and J by 4 bases, with 10 bases between. There are 14 residues in the CDR3. In germline, CDR1 is LGHDT, CDR2 YNNKEL (reference sequence). The CDR3 reads CASSQGQVVYGYTF. CDR3 nucleotides: TGTGCCAGCAGCCAAGGGCAGGTAGTCTATGGCTACACCTTC.

The chain joins TRBV6-5 to TRBJ2-5; TRBD1 aligns across 11 bases. The V gene end was trimmed by 4 bases and the J gene end by 5 bases; junction bases not matched to a gene: 6. The CDR3 totals 15 residues. CDR1 and CDR2 from the germline V gene are MNHEY and SVGAGI. CDR3 nucleotides: TGTGCCAGCAGTTCAGGGACAGGGGGGAGCGAGACCCAGTACTTC. It codes for CASSSGTGGSETQYF.

This clone was seen a single time. The chain has TRBV20-1 and TRBJ1-2; D is undetermined. CDR1 and CDR2 from the germline V gene are DFQATT and SNEGSKA (reference sequence). Trimming removed 6 bases at V and 4 bases at J, with 6 bases between. The CDR3 spans 10 residues. Here the CDR3 reads CSARVYGYTF. CDR3 coding DNA: TGCAGTGCCCGGGTCTATGGCTACACCTTC.

The V call is TRBV11-2, the J call TRBJ2-7, with D possibly matching TRBD1 (5 bases). The V end lost 4 bases, the J end lost 3 bases, and 16 bases lay between the germline ends. The CDR3 extends over 15 amino acids. The germline CDR1 and CDR2 sequences are SGHAT and FQNNGV. CDR3 protein: CASSSPGAMVYEQYF. The CDR3 DNA sequence: TGTGCCAGCAGCTCCCCTGGGGCGATGGTCTACGAGCAGTACTTC.

The chain couples TRBV18 to TRBJ2-7, with 8 positions matching TRBD1. The CDR3 length is 14 residues. Germline CDR1 and CDR2: KGHSH and LQKENI. V lost 3 bases to trimming and J lost 5 bases; unmatched junction nucleotides: 6. The CDR3 protein is CASSPTGAENEQYF. Written as DNA, the CDR3 is TGTGCCAGCTCACCGACAGGGGCAGAAAACGAGCAGTACTTC.

This clone showed up just once. V gene TRBV27 combines with J gene TRBJ2-3; perhaps TRBD1 as D (6 bases). Germline V lookup: CDR1 MNHEY, CDR2 SMNVEV (reference sequence). The CDR3 loop spans 14 amino acids. Deletions cut 7 bases from V and 3 bases from J, with 14 bases between. CDR3 DNA: TGTGCCAGCACCCAGGGGTTTGCGACAGATACGCAGTATTTT. This codes for CASTQGFATDTQYF.

The chain employs TRBV19 and TRBJ1-6; 7 bases are a match to TRBD1. CDR1 LNHDA and CDR2 SQIVND come from the germline V gene (reference sequence). V was pared by 4 bases and J by 6 bases, with 3 bases of the junction left unmatched. The CDR3 is 14 amino acids. The CDR3 sequence is CASSTGTANSPLHF. The CDR3 coding sequence is TGTGCCAGTAGTACCGGGACAGCTAATTCACCCCTCCACTTT.

The chain couples TRBV29-1 to TRBJ1-5, with a tentative D call TRBD1 (6 bases). This CDR3 spans 13 amino acids. The germline gives CDR1 SQVTM, CDR2 ANQGSEA. V shed 5 bases and J shed 6 bases, with 14 bases lying between them. CDR3 nucleotide sequence: TGCAGCGTTCTCACAGGGTTTGCTCAGCCCCAGCATTTT. This sequence encodes CSVLTGFAQPQHF.

This chain connects TRBV5-1 to TRBJ2-3; 9 bases are a match to TRBD2. The V and J ends lost 2 bases and 5 bases, in that order; junction bases with no gene match: 9. From germline, CDR1 is SGHRS and CDR2 YFSETQ. The CDR3 has 16 residues. The CDR3 reads CASSFSGGPWGDTQYF. In DNA, the CDR3 is TGCGCCAGCAGCTTTAGCGGGGGCCCCTGGGGAGATACGCAGTATTTT.

This chain connects TRBV29-1 to TRBJ1-1; a possible D gene is TRBD1 (6 bases). The germline CDR1 and CDR2 sequences are SQVTM and ANQGSEA. V was clipped by 5 bases and J by 0 bases, with 7 bases between them. The CDR3 covers 12 residues. The CDR3 nucleotides are TGCAGCGTTAGGACAGTGAACACTGAAGCTTTCTTT. Its protein is CSVRTVNTEAFF. Full variable domain (missing parts from reference TRBV29-1 and TRBJ1-1): SAVISQKPSRDICQRGTSLTIQCQVDSQVTMMFWYRQQPGQSLTLIATANQGSEATYESGFVIDKFPISRPNLTFSTLTVSNMSPEDSSIYLCSVRTVNTEAFFGQGTRLTVV.

The V and J genes are TRBV27 and TRBJ2-1, with 9 bases matching TRBD2. CDR3 size: 14 residues. Trimming took 4 bases from V and 4 from J; bases not matched to a gene: 2. Germline assignment: CDR1 MNHEY and CDR2 SMNVEV (reference sequence). This CDR3 is CASSSSGRYNEQFF. The CDR3 nucleotides are TGTGCCAGCAGTTCCAGCGGGAGGTACAATGAGCAGTTCTTC.

This clone has only a few counts. The chain links TRBV28 to TRBJ1-1; D is undetermined. Between the trimmed V and J ends, which lost 5 bases and 9 bases, there was a span of 7 bases. Germline lookup yields CDR1 MDHEN and CDR2 SYDVKM. This CDR3 is 10 amino acids long. The CDR3 DNA follows: TGTGCCAGCAGTGACTCTCAAGCTTTCTTT. It translates to CASSDSQAFF.

This clone came up once. V usage is TRBV9 and J usage is TRBJ2-4, with 14 bases fitting TRBD2. The CDR3 has 17 residues. The trim removed 4 bases at V and 9 bases at J, leaving 12 bases unmatched. Germline loops: CDR1 SGDLS, CDR2 YYNGEE. CDR3 residues: CASSLTGTSGRTSIQYF. The CDR3 DNA reads TGTGCCAGCAGCTTAACCGGGACTAGCGGGAGAACTAGCATTCAGTACTTC.